This is a list of T cell receptor beta chains from one sample in a study of shared clonotypes between healthy human individuals. Sequencing was performed with immunoSEQ multiplex PCR; in TCRdb, only in-frame clones are kept and a portion is missing. The sample lists about 2,100,000 clones, about 92% seen once, with about 1.5% in the top ten. The material sequenced was naive CD8+ T cells from PBMCs. These receptors all stem from a man aged 18 to 29 in good health. Some clones in this sample may be carry-over from other donors' samples. Each CDR3 is given without its conserved first and last residue. Each record gives: V gene, D gene, CDR3 protein. The D gene is left open where the match is weak.

TRBV29-1	NA	SVVPSTDTQY
TRBV6-5	NA	ASSYSTGSHEQY
TRBV7-6	TRBD2	ASSLATSGVGDTQY
TRBV6-1	NA	ASSKEAGSGNTIY
TRBV28	TRBD2	ASSLSPGLENEQF
TRBV6-4	NA	ASSDKINYPDTQY
TRBV27	NA	ASRAWRNTGELF
TRBV28	NA	ASGGSGEENTEAF
TRBV5-4	TRBD1	ASSSGQTLSGANVLT
TRBV19	NA	ASSEDREGTGELF
TRBV30	NA	AWSVLGIEQF
TRBV27	NA	ASSLRGGTEAF
TRBV4-1	TRBD2	ASSHSGRITDTQY
TRBV6-5	TRBD2	ASRLAGADEQF
TRBV21-1	NA	ASSKVPPGTCGSYEQY
TRBV19	TRBD1	ASSFRTGGPYEQY
TRBV6-5	NA	ASSYGRYNEKLF
TRBV7-9	TRBD1	ASSLVTGVDYEQY
TRBV7-9	NA	ASSWRETGDYGHT
TRBV7-3	TRBD1	ASSLTGTGSMNTEAF
TRBV9	TRBD2	ASSVGDSGLTDTQY
TRBV6-4	NA	ASSVGDSTDTQY
TRBV19	NA	ASSMGRSLYNEQF
TRBV7-6	NA	ASSPLARRTPYEQY
TRBV27	TRBD2	ASSFSGTSYNEQF
TRBV27	NA	ASSLTDSYEQY
TRBV6-5	NA	ASGTPYNEQF
TRBV7-9	TRBD1	ASSLAQGVEAF
TRBV27	TRBD1	ASSNRGFNNQPQH
TRBV6-5	NA	ASKVNRLNTEAF
TRBV4-2	NA	ASSQDPSMRETNEKLF
TRBV6-5	TRBD1	ATSTGGHQPQH
TRBV4-1	NA	ASSQDEGLYEQY
TRBV28	NA	ASSQLTVSYEQY
TRBV27	TRBD1	ASSLQGTGGNGYT
TRBV5-6	NA	ASSSGPSYYEQY
TRBV7-9	NA	ASRLKGLDSNEQF
TRBV6-6	TRBD1	ASTEDRGFDTGELF
TRBV4-1	NA	ASSHTAGPTGEQF
TRBV28	TRBD2	ASSRMVSGSGTDTQY
TRBV7-9	NA	ASSLEGTRSSYEQY
TRBV13	TRBD1	ASSPPGTGLEQY
TRBV19	TRBD1	ASSTDRVRSSEAF
TRBV27	NA	ASSFSGFLYNEQF